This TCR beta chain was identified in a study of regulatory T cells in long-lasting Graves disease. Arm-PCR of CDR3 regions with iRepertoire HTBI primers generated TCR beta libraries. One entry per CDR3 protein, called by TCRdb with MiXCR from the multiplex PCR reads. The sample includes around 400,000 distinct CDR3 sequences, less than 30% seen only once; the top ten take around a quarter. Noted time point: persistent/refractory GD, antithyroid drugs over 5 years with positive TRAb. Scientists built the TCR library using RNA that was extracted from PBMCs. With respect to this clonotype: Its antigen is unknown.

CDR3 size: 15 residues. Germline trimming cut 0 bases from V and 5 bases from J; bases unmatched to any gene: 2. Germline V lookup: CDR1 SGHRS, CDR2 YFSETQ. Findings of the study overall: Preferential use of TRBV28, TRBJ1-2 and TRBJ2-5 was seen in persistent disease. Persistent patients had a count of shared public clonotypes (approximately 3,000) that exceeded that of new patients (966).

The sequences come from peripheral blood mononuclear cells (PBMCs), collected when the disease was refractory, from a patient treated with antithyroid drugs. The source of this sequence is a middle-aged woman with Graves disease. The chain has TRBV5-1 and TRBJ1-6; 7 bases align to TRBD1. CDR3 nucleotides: TGCGCCAGCAGCTTGGCGGGGACAGATAATTCACCCCTCCACTTT. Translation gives CASSLAGTDNSPLHF. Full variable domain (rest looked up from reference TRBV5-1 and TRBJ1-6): KAGVTQTPRYLIKTRGQQVTLSCSPISGHRSVSWYQQTPGQGLQFLFEYFSETQRNKGNFPGRFSGRQFSNSRSEMNVSTLELGDSALYLCASSLAGTDNSPLHFGNGTRLTVT.